These T cell receptor beta chains were read from a single sample in a study of OX40 agonist ivuxolimab in advanced cancers. The protocol was immunoSEQ multiplex PCR, while the TCRdb copy is restricted to in-frame clones and leaves out a portion. This sample has roughly 29,000 clones; approximately 83% occur once, and the top ten carry around 28%. The sequencing used CD4+ or CD8+ T cells sorted from blood, collected in a trial of the OX40 agonist ivuxolimab. The receptors here all came from an adult with an advanced solid tumor such as melanoma, head and neck, liver or kidney cancer. The CDR3 runs from the conserved cysteine through the conserved F or W. D genes are given only for firm matches. Rows give clone size only sometimes, using once, few, many, or a class for an expanded clone.

abundance,d_gene,v_gene,j_gene,CDR3aa,CDR3nt
.,.,TRBV7-9,TRBJ1-5,CASSLAGTNQPQHF,TGTGCCAGCAGCTTAGCAGGGACCAATCAGCCCCAGCATTTT
.,.,TRBV6-1,TRBJ1-1,CASSETAANTEAFF,TGTGCCAGCAGTGAGACGGCCGCCAACACTGAAGCTTTCTTT
once,.,TRBV7-9,TRBJ2-7,CASSLEVSYEQYF,TGTGCCAGCAGCCTCGAGGTCTCCTACGAGCAGTACTTC
once,.,TRBV28,TRBJ2-7,CASSSPAEYEQYF,TGTGCCAGCAGTTCTCCGGCTGAATACGAGCAGTACTTC
.,.,TRBV7-2,TRBJ1-2,CASSSGIYDGYTF,TGTGCCAGCAGCTCCGGGATTTACGATGGCTACACCTTC
many,.,TRBV9,TRBJ1-2,CASSSRAYGYTF,TGTGCCAGCAGCTCCCGGGCCTATGGCTACACCTTC
.,.,TRBV7-9,TRBJ2-4,CASSREVAKNIQYF,TGTGCCAGCAGCCGCGAGGTAGCCAAAAACATTCAGTACTTC
medium-sized,.,TRBV30,TRBJ2-2,CAWITANTGELFF,TGTGCCTGGATTACGGCAAACACCGGGGAGCTGTTTTTT
.,TRBD2,TRBV15,TRBJ2-7,CATSRTGAGGSYEQYF,TGTGCCACCAGCAGAACTGGAGCGGGGGGATCCTACGAGCAGTACTTC
once,.,TRBV7-9,TRBJ2-7,CASSRRHSYEQYF,TGTGCCAGCAGCCGCCGGCACTCCTACGAGCAGTACTTC
.,.,TRBV7-9,TRBJ2-7,CASATPETTPYEQYF,TGTGCCAGCGCCACACCCGAGACAACACCCTACGAGCAGTACTTC
.,.,TRBV29-1,TRBJ2-6,CSVSIQSRANVLTF,TGCAGCGTTAGCATACAAAGTCGGGCCAACGTCCTGACTTTC
once,.,TRBV12-1,TRBJ2-5,CASSPSSPHDRGKGETQYF,TGTGCCAGCAGTCCAAGTTCCCCCCACGACAGGGGAAAGGGAGAGACCCAGTACTTC
few,.,TRBV27,TRBJ2-3,CASSQVRAGGTDTQYF,TGTGCCAGCAGTCAGGTCAGGGCCGGGGGCACAGATACGCAGTATTTT
.,.,TRBV19,TRBJ2-7,CASSIGGDTYEQYF,TGTGCCAGTAGTATAGGTGGGGATACCTACGAGCAGTACTTC
.,.,TRBV5-1,TRBJ2-7,CASSWRGQTSYEQYF,TGCGCCAGCAGCTGGAGGGGGCAAACCTCCTACGAGCAGTACTTC
.,.,TRBV4-1,TRBJ2-3,CASSPTLYSWSTDTQYF,TGCGCCAGCAGTCCAACACTGTATTCCTGGAGCACAGATACGCAGTATTTT
.,TRBD1,TRBV6-5,TRBJ1-6,CASSYYGTGSPLHF,TGTGCCAGCAGTTACTATGGGACAGGTTCGCCCCTCCACTTT
.,.,TRBV2,TRBJ2-7,CASSLGTGFSNEQYF,TGTGCCAGCAGCTTGGGTACCGGGTTTAGCAACGAGCAGTACTTC
once,.,TRBV7-8,TRBJ2-3,CASSLEGGADTQYF,TGTGCCAGCAGCTTAGAGGGGGGAGCAGATACGCAGTATTTT
.,TRBD1,TRBV5-1,TRBJ1-3,CASSGRGPGGNTIYF,TGCGCCAGCAGCGGAAGGGGGCCGGGTGGAAACACCATATATTTT
.,.,TRBV27,TRBJ2-3,CASSLSSTDTQYF,TGTGCCAGCAGTTTATCGAGCACAGATACGCAGTATTTT
.,.,TRBV2,TRBJ2-3,CASSEVVGGDTQYF,TGTGCCAGCAGTGAAGTGGTGGGGGGAGATACGCAGTATTTT
.,TRBD1,TRBV5-1,TRBJ1-1,CASSLEGGSRTEAFF,TGCGCCAGCAGCTTGGAAGGGGGCAGTCGGACTGAAGCTTTCTTT
.,.,TRBV5-4,TRBJ2-5,CASSGPGLLDSGPETQYF,TGTGCCAGCAGCGGACCGGGACTCCTAGACTCGGGGCCGGAGACCCAGTACTTC
.,.,TRBV2,TRBJ2-5,CASSRRGQETQYF,TGTGCCAGCAGTCGGCGGGGACAAGAGACCCAGTACTTC
.,.,TRBV11-2,TRBJ2-7,CASSLGASRYEQYF,TGTGCCAGCAGCTTAGGTGCTAGTCGGTACGAGCAGTACTTC
.,.,TRBV6-1,TRBJ2-3,CASSPGTTDTQYF,TGTGCCAGCAGCCCAGGAACCACAGATACGCAGTATTTT
.,.,TRBV15,TRBJ1-1,CATSRGTVNTEAFF,TGTGCCACCAGCAGAGGGACGGTGAACACTGAAGCTTTCTTT
once,.,TRBV19,TRBJ2-7,CASSPPGPEQYF,TGTGCCAGTAGTCCTCCGGGGCCCGAGCAGTACTTC
.,TRBD1,TRBV6-5,TRBJ1-2,CASTVGTGSYGYTF,TGTGCCAGCACCGTGGGGACAGGGTCCTATGGCTACACCTTC
.,.,TRBV27,TRBJ1-6,CASSLSSGAHLHF,TGTGCCAGCAGTTTATCATCCGGGGCCCACCTCCACTTT
.,.,TRBV18,TRBJ1-1,CASSPPRGWENTEAFF,TGTGCCAGCTCCCCCCCCAGGGGCTGGGAGAACACTGAAGCTTTCTTT
few,.,TRBV6-4,TRBJ2-3,CASSDASQTTDTQYF,TGTGCCAGCAGTGACGCTAGTCAAACAACAGATACGCAGTATTTT
.,.,TRBV7-9,TRBJ1-4,CASSLDGSYEKLFF,TGTGCCAGCAGCTTAGACGGCTCATATGAAAAACTGTTTTTT
.,.,TRBV6-5,TRBJ2-3,CASSYSGGSSTDTQYF,TGTGCCAGCAGTTACTCCGGCGGGTCGAGCACAGATACGCAGTATTTT
.,TRBD1,TRBV7-9,TRBJ2-7,CASSSRDRASYEQYF,TGTGCCAGCAGCTCCCGGGACAGGGCCTCCTACGAGCAGTACTTC
.,.,TRBV7-6,TRBJ1-5,CASSPAVGQPQHF,TGTGCCAGCAGCCCTGCGGTTGGTCAGCCCCAGCATTTT
.,.,TRBV6-5,TRBJ1-2,CASSYGTREINYGYTF,TGTGCCAGCAGTTACGGGACACGGGAGATCAACTATGGCTACACCTTC
.,.,TRBV28,TRBJ2-3,CASNPPGQQSQYF,TGTGCCAGCAACCCCCCGGGGCAGCAATCGCAGTATTTT
.,.,TRBV6-5,TRBJ1-2,CASSAQGGFNYGYTF,TGTGCCAGCAGCGCTCAGGGAGGGTTTAACTATGGCTACACCTTC
once,.,TRBV19,TRBJ1-2,CASSTGGAANVYGYTF,TGTGCCAGTAGTACCGGTGGGGCAGCTAACGTCTATGGCTACACCTTC
.,TRBD1,TRBV27,TRBJ1-2,CASSPRDRGADGYTF,TGTGCCAGCAGTCCAAGGGACAGGGGGGCGGATGGCTACACCTTC
medium-sized,.,TRBV7-6,TRBJ2-7,CASSLGGGSSYEQYF,TGTGCCAGCAGCTTAGGCGGCGGTAGCTCCTACGAGCAGTACTTC
.,.,TRBV4-1,TRBJ2-5,CASSPPQETQYF,TGCGCCAGCAGCCCACCCCAAGAGACCCAGTACTTC
.,.,TRBV25-1,TRBJ1-2,CASSAPRDNYGYTF,TGTGCCAGCAGTGCACCTCGGGACAACTATGGCTACACCTTC
.,TRBD1,TRBV4-1,TRBJ2-7,CASSQDTGGYEQYF,TGCGCCAGCAGCCAAGATACAGGGGGCTACGAGCAGTACTTC
.,TRBD1,TRBV27,TRBJ1-1,CASRGTGILVDTEAFF,TGTGCCAGTAGAGGGACAGGGATTTTGGTGGACACTGAAGCTTTCTTT
.,.,TRBV4-1,TRBJ1-1,CASSQTQWENTEAFF,TGCGCCAGCAGCCAAACCCAATGGGAGAACACTGAAGCTTTCTTT
.,.,TRBV19,TRBJ2-5,CASSITLMQETQYF,TGTGCCAGTAGTATTACCCTCATGCAAGAGACCCAGTACTTC
few,.,TRBV7-2,TRBJ1-6,CASSLGGSSPLHF,TGTGCCAGCAGCTTAGGAGGAAGTTCACCCCTCCACTTT
.,TRBD1,TRBV5-1,TRBJ2-5,CASSLLDRVQETQYF,TGCGCCAGCAGCTTATTGGACAGGGTGCAAGAGACCCAGTACTTC
.,TRBD2,TRBV29-1,TRBJ2-1,CSVELAGGNEQFF,TGCAGCGTTGAACTAGCGGGGGGCAATGAGCAGTTCTTC
.,.,TRBV7-9,TRBJ2-1,CASSPLLGAEQFF,TGTGCCAGCAGCCCGTTATTGGGAGCCGAGCAGTTCTTC
.,TRBD1,TRBV15,TRBJ1-2,CATSRGTGDWTNYGYTF,TGTGCCACCAGCAGAGGGACAGGGGATTGGACTAACTATGGCTACACCTTC
.,.,TRBV6-5,TRBJ2-3,CASSYEATDTQYF,TGTGCCAGCAGTTACGAGGCCACAGATACGCAGTATTTT